Listed here are 31 T cell receptor beta chains from one sample, sequenced in a study of human T cells and chemical hapten exposure. MiXCR, run by TCRdb on the RACE reads, gives a single entry per CDR3 protein. The sample has some 180,000 distinct CDR3 sequences; about 20% are singletons. Time point indicated: patch test 1, 2 weeks after DPC sensitization. Noted treatment: therapeutic diphenylcyclopropenone sensitization with weekly scalp DPC. The starting material was whole blood, obtained in connection with sensitization to the hapten diphenylcyclopropenone (DPC). Receptor source: a woman in her forties or fifties with alopecia areata. Some clones in this sample may be carry-over from other donors' samples.

In nucleotides, the CDR3 is TGTGCCAGCAGTGATGGACAGGTGTCTGGAAACACCATATATTTT. Amino acids: CASSDGQVSGNTIYF. The gene calls are TRBV2 and TRBJ1-3, with 7 bases fitting TRBD1. The CDR3 is 15 amino acids. Germline loops: CDR1 SNHLY, CDR2 FYNNEI. With 3 bases clipped from V and 1 base from J, the junction kept 3 bases outside the gene matches.

The rearrangement uses TRBV10-3 and TRBJ2-5; D remains ambiguous. Germline lookup yields CDR1 ENHRY and CDR2 SYGVKD. Trimming stripped 0 bases from V and 3 bases from J, with 11 bases between. The CDR3 is made up of 15 amino acids. CDR3 loop: CAISESTGVEETQYF. The CDR3 DNA is TGTGCCATCAGTGAGTCGACCGGCGTCGAAGAGACCCAGTACTTC.

CDR3 protein: CAISPAGGIDTQYF. CDR3 nucleotide sequence: TGTGCCATCAGTCCAGCAGGGGGTATAGATACGCAGTATTTT. The chain combines TRBV10-3 with TRBJ2-3, with TRBD1 matching 7 bases. CDR1 is ENHRY and CDR2 is SYGVKD in the germline V gene. This CDR3 has 14 amino acids. With 5 bases clipped from V and 5 bases from J, the junction kept 7 bases outside the gene matches.

The rearrangement links TRBV2 to TRBJ2-7; D is unresolved. CDR3 size: 13 residues. The germline gives CDR1 SNHLY, CDR2 FYNNEI. Trimming took 4 bases from V and 0 from J, leaving 7 bases between them. The CDR3 reads CASSVVASYEQYF. In DNA form, the CDR3 reads TGTGCCAGCAGTGTGGTAGCCTCCTACGAGCAGTACTTC.

This clonotype occurred a few times. The chain couples TRBV10-1 to TRBJ2-3, with D perhaps TRBD2 (5 bases). The CDR3 has 14 residues. Germline loops: CDR1 WNHNN, CDR2 SYGVQD (reference sequence). Trimming took 8 bases from V and 2 from J, leaving 14 bases between them. The CDR3 here is CASRTDRDTDTQYF. DNA of the CDR3: TGCGCCAGCCGGACGGACCGGGACACAGATACGCAGTATTTT.

This rearrangement joins TRBV6-1 to TRBJ1-5; D remains unclear. The CDR3 sequence is 17 residues long. Per the germline V gene, CDR1 is MNHNS and CDR2 is SASEGT. V lost 1 base and J lost 1, with 14 bases in between. The CDR3: CASSEVMRGPSNQPQHF. The DNA of the CDR3 is TGTGCCAGCAGTGAAGTAATGAGAGGACCCAGCAATCAGCCCCAGCATTTT.

The chain is built from TRBV29-1 and TRBJ2-3, with 8 bases aligning to TRBD2. J gave up 6 bases and V 4 bases, and 9 bases lay outside the gene matches. Germline V gene sequence: CDR1 SQVTM, CDR2 ANQGSEA. The CDR3 covers 14 residues. This CDR3 is CSVGASGLRDTQYF. In DNA, the CDR3 is TGCAGCGTTGGAGCTAGCGGGCTTCGGGATACGCAGTATTTT.

This clonotype was found a few times. V and J are TRBV12-3 or TRBV12-4 and TRBJ2-1, with D perhaps assigned TRBD1 or TRBD2 (5 bases each). This CDR3 spans 13 amino acids. The V and J ends lost 7 bases and 10 bases respectively, with 17 bases between them. As DNA, the CDR3 is TGTGCCAGCACCATAACCCGGGACGGGGAGCAGTTCTTC. This translates into CASTITRDGEQFF.

V is TRBV12-3 or TRBV12-4 and J is TRBJ2-7; no reliable D call. This CDR3 is built from 14 residues. V gave up 5 bases and J gave up 0 bases, with 11 bases separating them. The CDR3 sequence is CASSKLMSSYEQYF. The CDR3, as DNA: TGTGCCAGCAGTAAGCTGATGAGCTCCTACGAGCAGTACTTC.

The chain couples TRBV5-1 to TRBJ2-2; 7 positions agree with TRBD1. The germline gives CDR1 SGHRS, CDR2 YFSETQ. The CDR3 extends over 17 amino acids. Losses at the gene ends were 1 base for V and 1 base for J; bases not matched to a gene: 7. The CDR3 protein is CASSLRDSSMNTGELFF. CDR3 DNA sequence: TGCGCCAGCAGCTTGAGGGACAGCAGTATGAACACCGGGGAGCTGTTTTTT.

V is TRBV24-1 and J is TRBJ2-2, with TRBD2 as a possible D gene (5 bases). The germline V and J ends were trimmed by 1 base and 0 bases, with 8 bases remaining between them. This CDR3 spans 16 amino acids. Germline CDR1 KGHDR, CDR2 SFDVKD. The CDR3 sequence: CATSDLAESNTGELFF. The CDR3 coding sequence is TGTGCCACCAGTGATTTAGCGGAGTCGAACACCGGGGAGCTGTTTTTT.

The genes are TRBV20-1 and TRBJ2-5; 9 bases line up with TRBD2. Per the germline V gene, CDR1 is DFQATT and CDR2 is SNEGSKA (reference sequence). The CDR3 length is 14 residues. Losses at the gene ends were 6 bases for V and 4 bases for J; bases not matched to a gene: 9. CDR3 nucleotide sequence: TGCAGTGCCACCGTACCAGCGGGAGGAGAGACCCAGTACTTC. The encoded protein is CSATVPAGGETQYF.

This clonotype has a handful of counts. V is TRBV9 and J is TRBJ2-1, with TRBD1 matching over 8 bases. The CDR3 covers 16 residues. CDR1 and CDR2 (germline): SGDLS, YYNGEE. The ends lost 0 bases at V and 3 bases at J; junction bases unmatched: 5. As DNA, the CDR3 is TGTGCCAGCAGCGTAGGTTCAGGGGGCTACTACAATGAGCAGTTCTTC. It translates to CASSVGSGGYYNEQFF.

V is TRBV7-9 and J is TRBJ2-6; D unresolved. The germline V gene has CDR1 SEHNR and CDR2 FQNEAQ (reference sequence). The CDR3 has 16 residues. Between the trimmed V and J ends, which lost 8 bases and 0 bases, there was a span of 14 bases. This chain's CDR3 is CASPAGISSGANVLTF. DNA for the CDR3: TGTGCCAGCCCAGCCGGAATAAGCTCTGGGGCCAACGTCCTGACTTTC.

The CDR3 protein is CASSVGTASGRDEQFF. DNA for the CDR3: TGTGCCAGCAGCGTAGGCACGGCGTCGGGGAGGGATGAGCAGTTCTTC. This sequence joins TRBV9 and TRBJ2-1; 7 bases align to TRBD2. The CDR3 has 16 residues. The V gene's germline CDR1 is SGDLS and CDR2 YYNGEE. The V gene end was trimmed by 0 bases and the J gene end by 8 bases; junction bases not matched to a gene: 11. The complete variable domain, with remaining parts taken from reference TRBV9 and TRBJ2-1, reads DSGVTQTPKHLITATGQRVTLRCSPRSGDLSVYWYQQSLDQGLQFLIQYYNGEERAKGNILERFSAQQFPDLHSELNLSSLELGDSALYFCASSVGTASGRDEQFFGPGTRLTVL.

The V and J genes are TRBV29-1 and TRBJ1-6, with D perhaps matching TRBD1 (6 bases). The V end lost 4 bases, the J end lost 7 bases, and 11 bases lay between the germline ends. The CDR3 contains 13 residues. Germline loops: CDR1 SQVTM, CDR2 ANQGSEA. The CDR3 loop reads CSVADSLNSPLHF. CDR3 coding DNA: TGCAGCGTTGCGGACAGTCTGAATTCACCCCTCCACTTT.

V gene TRBV20-1 combines with J gene TRBJ2-5; 8 bases fit TRBD2. This CDR3 region has 14 residues. Germline CDR1 DFQATT, CDR2 SNEGSKA (reference sequence). After removal of 4 bases from V and 5 bases from J, the junction contained 9 bases not matched to a gene. CDR3 amino acids: CSAIFSGIGETQYF. CDR3 DNA: TGCAGTGCTATCTTTAGCGGGATCGGGGAGACCCAGTACTTC.

This clonotype was recorded a few times. The V gene is TRBV20-1, the J gene TRBJ1-1, with a weak D call TRBD1 (6 bases). The CDR3 has 14 residues. The germline V gene encodes CDR1 DFQATT and CDR2 SNEGSKA (reference sequence). V dropped 5 bases and J dropped 3 bases, with 16 bases sitting between them. CDR3 coding DNA: TGCAGTGCTTTTCACAGGGATAAAGACACTGAAGCTTTCTTT. This codes for CSAFHRDKDTEAFF.

The chain has TRBV20-1 and TRBJ1-1, with D possibly being TRBD1 (5 bases). Germline CDR1 reads DFQATT; CDR2 reads SNEGSKA (reference sequence). The CDR3 totals 12 residues. V was shortened by 3 bases and J by 4 bases, with 9 bases between the two germline ends. As DNA, the CDR3 is TGCAGTGCTAGGGGGGGGAGCACTGAAGCTTTCTTT. It yields the protein CSARGGSTEAFF.

This clonotype was observed a handful of times. This rearrangement joins TRBV29-1 to TRBJ2-1, with 8 bases that match TRBD2. Per the germline V gene, CDR1 is SQVTM and CDR2 is ANQGSEA. The CDR3 is 17 amino acids. Trimming at V came to 5 bases and at J to 0 bases, leaving 12 bases not matched to a gene. In DNA, the CDR3 is TGCAGCGTTCTAGCGGGTTCGGCTTTTAGCTCCTACAATGAGCAGTTCTTC. It encodes CSVLAGSAFSSYNEQFF.

In this sample, this clonotype turned up once. This chain joins TRBV7-8 and TRBJ2-6, with D hard to call. V was pared by 2 bases and J by 4 bases, with 12 bases between. This CDR3 is 16 amino acids long. Germline values: CDR1 SGHVS, CDR2 FQNEAQ. CDR3 bases: TGTGCCAGCAGCTTAATGTGGGGAAGCGGGGCCAACGTCCTGACTTTC. The encoded protein is CASSLMWGSGANVLTF.

The chain couples TRBV29-1 to TRBJ2-3, with 8 bases matching TRBD1. Germline values: CDR1 SQVTM, CDR2 ANQGSEA. With 6 bases clipped from V and 6 bases from J, the junction kept 5 bases outside the gene matches. This CDR3 region has 12 residues. CDR3 nucleotides: TGCAGCGTGTCCCCAGGGGGCGATACGCAGTATTTT. Translated: CSVSPGGDTQYF.

The chain uses TRBV12-5 and TRBJ2-2; D is uncertain. V lost 7 bases, J lost 6 bases, and 15 bases lay in between. Germline CDR1 reads LGHNT; CDR2 reads FRNRAP. The CDR3 contains 14 residues. The CDR3 DNA sequence: TGTGCTAGTGTCACGGCAGAGAATCCCGGGGAGCTGTTTTTT. This encodes CASVTAENPGELFF.

The chain uses TRBV5-1 and TRBJ2-2; possible D gene TRBD2, 6 bases. The CDR3 has 14 amino acids. V dropped 4 bases and J dropped 6 bases, with 13 bases sitting between them. Per the germline V gene, CDR1 is SGHRS and CDR2 is YFSETQ. DNA for the CDR3: TGCGCCAGCAGCGGGACTGTGGGTGCCGGGGAGCTGTTTTTT. Encoded protein: CASSGTVGAGELFF.

This chain joins TRBV29-1 and TRBJ1-1; possibly TRBD1 for D (6 bases). The CDR3 runs to 14 residues. From germline, CDR1 is SQVTM and CDR2 ANQGSEA. Trimming took 2 bases from V and 0 from J, leaving 10 bases between them. The chain's CDR3 is CSVERPGVNTEAFF. CDR3 in DNA: TGCAGCGTTGAACGGCCAGGGGTGAACACTGAAGCTTTCTTT.

The chain couples TRBV20-1 to TRBJ2-5; no firm D call. Germline CDR1 reads DFQATT; CDR2 reads SNEGSKA (reference sequence). CDR3 length: 13 amino acids. V was trimmed by 6 bases and J by 4 bases, leaving 15 bases between them. The CDR3: CSARIVPGETQYF. The CDR3 bases are TGCAGTGCCAGAATCGTCCCGGGAGAGACCCAGTACTTC.

This clonotype was counted a few times. The chain carries TRBV5-1 and TRBJ2-2; D remains unclear. CDR1 and CDR2 from the germline V gene are SGHRS and YFSETQ. The CDR3 runs 14 residues. V lost 3 bases and J lost 3, with 9 bases in between. The DNA of the CDR3 is TGCGCCAGCAGCTCGGCAGAAGACACCGGGGAGCTGTTTTTT. This gives the protein CASSSAEDTGELFF.

This chain links TRBV5-1 with TRBJ1-4, with D possibly TRBD1 on 6 matching bases. V was clipped by 4 bases and J by 8 bases, with 18 bases between them. The CDR3 covers 15 residues. Germline V gene data show CDR1 as SGHRS and CDR2 as YFSETQ. Here the CDR3 DNA reads TGCGCCAGCAGCAGTACGGGGGCTGAGAGGGAAAAACTGTTTTTT. This encodes CASSSTGAEREKLFF.

The chain recombines TRBV29-1 with TRBJ1-2; D unresolved. V was pared by 7 bases and J by 6 bases, with 15 bases between. Germline CDR1 reads SQVTM; CDR2 reads ANQGSEA. The CDR3 consists of 12 residues. The DNA for the CDR3 is TGCAGCGGAGAAGTGGGGTATAATGGCTACACCTTC. Its protein is CSGEVGYNGYTF.

The count of this clonotype is one. This clone may be a read error of a much larger clone one base away. This CDR3 is CASGAMGTTEAFF. CDR3 coding DNA: TGTGCCAGCGGCGCCATGGGGACAACTGAAGCTTTCTTT. The chain carries TRBV6-1 and TRBJ1-1; TRBD1 might be the D (6 bases). Germline-derived CDR1 and CDR2 are MNHNS and SASEGT. V was clipped by 8 bases and J by 5 bases, with 15 bases between them. This CDR3 region has 13 residues.

The rearrangement joins TRBV5-1 to TRBJ2-2; D unclear. CDR1 is SGHRS and CDR2 is YFSETQ in the germline V gene. V was trimmed by 4 bases and J by 0 bases, leaving 10 bases between them. CDR3 length: 15 amino acids. Written as DNA, the CDR3 is TGCGCCAGCAGCAAAGACATCGCGAACACCGGGGAGCTGTTTTTT. Translating it yields CASSKDIANTGELFF.